This entry is about one TCR beta chain. These data belong to a study of blood T cell repertoires in COVID-19. Study context: Material from acute and convalescent COVID-19 was sourced from the United States, Italy and Spain. The analysed material was cDNA or gDNA that came from T cells, B-cell-depleted T cells, or PBMCs.

Repertoires were generated with immunoSEQ multiplex PCR, while TCRdb's copy carries only in-frame clones and drops some. Seen here are 390,000 or so clones, roughly four fifths observed once, and the top ten hold approximately 5%. From germline, CDR1 is SQVTM and CDR2 ANQGSEA. Trimming shortened V by 0 bases and J by 5 bases, and 4 bases separated the two germline ends. This CDR3 has 11 residues. The receptor's source is a woman in her fifties or sixties who had recovered from COVID-19. Sequences were obtained from PBMCs or T cells enriched from blood (not recorded which). The J gene is TRBJ1-2, the V gene TRBV29-1; D is unresolved. As DNA, the CDR3 is TGCAGCGTTGAAGATCTGTATGGCTACACCTTC. Amino acids: CSVEDLYGYTF.